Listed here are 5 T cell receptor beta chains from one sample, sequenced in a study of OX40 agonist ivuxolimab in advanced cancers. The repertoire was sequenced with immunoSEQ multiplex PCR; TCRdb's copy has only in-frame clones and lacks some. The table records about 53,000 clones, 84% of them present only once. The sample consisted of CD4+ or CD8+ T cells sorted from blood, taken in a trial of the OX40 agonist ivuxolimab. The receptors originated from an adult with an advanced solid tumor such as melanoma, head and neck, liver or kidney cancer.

The CDR3 bases are TGTGCCATCAGTGATCCCGGGACAGTAGCCCAAGAGACCCAGTACTTC. Amino acids: CAISDPGTVAQETQYF. The chain joins TRBV10-3 to TRBJ2-5; TRBD1 matches 7 bases. CDR1 and CDR2 from the germline V gene are ENHRY and SYGVKD. Trimming removed 3 bases from V and 1 base from J; junction bases left unmatched: 8. This CDR3 comprises 16 residues.

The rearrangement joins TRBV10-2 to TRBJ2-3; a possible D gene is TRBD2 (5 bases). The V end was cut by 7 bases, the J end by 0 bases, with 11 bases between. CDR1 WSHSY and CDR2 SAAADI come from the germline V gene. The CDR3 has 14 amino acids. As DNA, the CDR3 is TGCGCCAGCAACGGGAAACTGAGCACAGATACGCAGTATTTT. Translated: CASNGKLSTDTQYF.

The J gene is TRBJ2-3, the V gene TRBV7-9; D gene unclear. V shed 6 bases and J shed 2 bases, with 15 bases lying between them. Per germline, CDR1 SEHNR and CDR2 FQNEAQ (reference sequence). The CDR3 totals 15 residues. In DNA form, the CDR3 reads TGTGCCAGCAGATCAGAGTCATCGTTCACAGATACGCAGTATTTT. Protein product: CASRSESSFTDTQYF.

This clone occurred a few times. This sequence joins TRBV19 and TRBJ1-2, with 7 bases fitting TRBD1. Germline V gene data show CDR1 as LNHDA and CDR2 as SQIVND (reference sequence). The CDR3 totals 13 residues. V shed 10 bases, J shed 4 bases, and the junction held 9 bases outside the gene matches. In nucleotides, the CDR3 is TGTGCCACCGACTCGACAGGGATCTATGGCTACACCTTC. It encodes CATDSTGIYGYTF. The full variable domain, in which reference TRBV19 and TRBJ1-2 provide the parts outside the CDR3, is DGGITQSPKYLFRKEGQNVTLSCEQNLNHDAMYWYRQDPGQGLRLIYYSQIVNDFQKGDIAEGYSVSREKKESFPLTVTSAQKNPTAFYLCATDSTGIYGYTFGSGTRLTVV.

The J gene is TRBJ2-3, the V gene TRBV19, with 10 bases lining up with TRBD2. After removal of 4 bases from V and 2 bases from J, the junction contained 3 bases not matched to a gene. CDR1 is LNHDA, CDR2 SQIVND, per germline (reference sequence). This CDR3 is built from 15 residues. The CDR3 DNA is TGTGCCAGTAGTACGACTAGCGGGTCCACAGATACGCAGTATTTT. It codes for CASSTTSGSTDTQYF.